Listed below are T cell receptor beta chains from one sample, sequenced in a study of blood T cells in healthy people across ages. TCRdb passed the 5' RACE reads through MiXCR, listing each CDR3 protein once. The data contain about 1.8 million distinct CDR3 sequences, approximately 50% of them singletons. Material: blood. Source of these receptors: a woman between 40 and 55 years old in good health. The CDR3 runs from the conserved cysteine through the conserved F or W. The D gene is left open where the match is weak. Size values are once, few and many counts, or a class for expanded clones, and some rows have none.

cdr3_length	v_call	d_call	j_call	clone_size	cdr3_aa	cdr3_nt
15	TRBV4-3	TRBD2	TRBJ2-1	.	CASSPTSGGINEQFF	TGCGCCAGCAGCCCCACTAGCGGGGGGATCAATGAGCAGTTCTTC
15	TRBV7-2	.	TRBJ2-7	many	CASSLGGSRSYEQYF	TGTGCCAGCAGCTTAGGAGGGTCTCGCTCCTACGAGCAGTACTTC
14	TRBV5-6	.	TRBJ2-5	.	CASSSQAKAATQYF	TGTGCCAGCAGCTCACAAGCCAAGGCGGCGACCCAGTACTTC
13	TRBV27	.	TRBJ1-2	few	CASTGTGSYGYTF	TGTGCCAGCACCGGAACCGGTTCATATGGCTACACCTTC
14	TRBV29-1	.	TRBJ2-1	few	CSVDGLGSYNEQFF	TGCAGCGTTGACGGGCTAGGGTCCTACAATGAGCAGTTCTTC
15	TRBV20-1	TRBD2	TRBJ2-7	.	CSASPGTSRYYEQYF	TGCAGTGCTAGCCCCGGGACTAGTAGGTACTACGAGCAGTACTTC
14	TRBV4-3	.	TRBJ1-2	.	CASSQAGSPYGYTF	TGCGCCAGCAGCCAAGCGGGCAGCCCCTATGGCTACACCTTC
13	TRBV6-2/TRBV6-3	.	TRBJ2-5	few	CASRSGAEETQYF	TGTGCCAGCCGTAGCGGAGCCGAAGAGACCCAGTACTTC
17	TRBV7-9	.	TRBJ2-1	.	CASSLAAEGIGANEQFF	TGTGCCAGCAGCTTAGCGGCAGAAGGGATTGGGGCCAATGAGCAGTTCTTC
13	TRBV20-1	TRBD1	TRBJ2-3	.	CSAADRATDTQYF	TGCAGTGCCGCCGACAGGGCCACAGATACGCAGTATTTT
16	TRBV27	.	TRBJ2-1	.	CASRKEGAGLNGEQFF	TGTGCCAGCAGAAAGGAGGGGGCAGGGCTAAATGGTGAGCAGTTCTTC
17	TRBV4-1	.	TRBJ2-1	few	CASSQDGGGSSYNEQFF	TGCGCCAGCAGCCAAGATGGGGGCGGAAGCTCCTACAATGAGCAGTTCTTC
10	TRBV20-1	.	TRBJ2-1	.	CSASPPEQFF	TGCAGTGCATCCCCCCCTGAGCAGTTCTTC
15	TRBV12-3/TRBV12-4	.	TRBJ2-7	few	CASSQRTPAPYEQYF	TGTGCCAGCAGCCAAAGGACTCCAGCCCCCTACGAGCAGTACTTC
13	TRBV20-1	TRBD2	TRBJ2-3	.	CSVPGGITDTQYF	TGCAGTGTCCCGGGGGGGATCACAGATACGCAGTATTTT
14	TRBV6-6	TRBD1	TRBJ1-4	.	CASLPRTGGEKLFF	TGTGCCAGCCTTCCGCGGACAGGAGGGGAAAAACTGTTTTTT
13	TRBV27	.	TRBJ1-1	.	CASSVRENTEAFF	TGTGCCAGCAGTGTCCGGGAGAACACTGAAGCTTTCTTT